These T cell receptor beta chains were read from a single sample in a study of blood T cells in healthy people across ages. One entry per CDR3 protein, called by TCRdb with MiXCR from the 5' RACE reads. The sample carries hundreds of thousands of distinct CDR3 sequences, roughly 64% recorded once. Sequences were obtained from blood. The receptors originated from a man younger than 45 in good health. Both conserved end residues are part of each CDR3. Rows give clone size only sometimes, using once, few, many, or a class for an expanded clone.

NA,13,TRBV29-1,CSVQGQLQETQYF
NA,12,TRBV6-2/TRBV6-3,CASSYLWETQYF
NA,14,TRBV6-6,CASSYSQGNQPQHF
NA,14,TRBV4-1,CASSQTSGYYEQYF
NA,15,TRBV5-5,CASSPTGQTVNEQFF
few,14,TRBV11-3,CASSPVASTDTQYF
few,14,TRBV20-1,CSARVASAQETQYF
few,16,TRBV6-2/TRBV6-3,CASSYSSTGPFNEQFF
many,11,TRBV6-2/TRBV6-3,CATGSIYEQYF
NA,12,TRBV7-2,CASSSPDRVCTF
NA,11,TRBV15,CATSSDNEQYF
once,12,TRBV7-2,CASSDSWVKQYF
NA,13,TRBV6-2/TRBV6-3,CASGPSSYNEQFF
NA,13,TRBV4-3,CASSQGTSNEQYF
NA,12,TRBV20-1,CSARRDQETQYF
NA,14,TRBV25-1,CASTNPGQGDEQYF
NA,16,TRBV5-1,CASSLTVASGTYEQYF
NA,12,TRBV7-9,CASSIPGLAWYF
NA,15,TRBV20-1,CSATLAGGPGGEQFF
few,16,TRBV6-5,CASSYRAVRFFYGYTF
NA,16,TRBV20-1,CSARLQGRTGANVLTF
few,18,TRBV4-3,CASSQDSWTSGRNNEQFF
few,15,TRBV6-6,CASSYKAGTGRGYTF
NA,16,TRBV7-9,CASSSLDGLSLKDYTF
few,13,TRBV20-1,CSARDSQGYGYTF
NA,14,TRBV12-3/TRBV12-4,CASSFGVSGDTEYF
few,16,TRBV29-1,CSVRPGLATLTDTQYF
NA,16,TRBV7-9,CASSTEEGDSPDTQYF
NA,13,TRBV10-3,CAISENENYGYTF
few,17,TRBV4-2,CASSQDGGTASGVTQYF
few,15,TRBV11-2,CASSQTSGGWYEQYF
few,12,TRBV20-1,CSASGSLDEQFF
NA,18,TRBV7-9,CASSLLASGREGSYEQYF